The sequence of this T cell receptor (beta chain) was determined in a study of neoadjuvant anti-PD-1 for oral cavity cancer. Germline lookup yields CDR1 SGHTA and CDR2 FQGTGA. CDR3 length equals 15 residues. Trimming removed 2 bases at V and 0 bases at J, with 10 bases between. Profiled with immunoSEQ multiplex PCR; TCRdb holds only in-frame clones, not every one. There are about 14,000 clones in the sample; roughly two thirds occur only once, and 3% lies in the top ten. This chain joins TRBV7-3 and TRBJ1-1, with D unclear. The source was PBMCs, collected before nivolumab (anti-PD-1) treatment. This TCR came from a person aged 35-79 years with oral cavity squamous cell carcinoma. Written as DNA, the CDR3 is TGTGCCAGCAGCTTATCGGACGGGATGAACACTGAAGCTTTCTTT. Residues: CASSLSDGMNTEAFF.